This T cell receptor beta chain was recovered during a study of blood T cell repertoires in COVID-19. Study in general: Acute-phase and convalescent COVID-19 samples originated in the United States, Italy and Spain.

Study processing details: Quantification of nucleated cells was approximated via reference gene primer amplification. Assay used: immunoSEQ multiplex PCR; TCRdb lists only in-frame clones, some missing. V, J and clone size derive from that table, while D and trimming were established from the DNA sequence. The sample includes about 220,000 clones, about 82% seen only once; the top ten take 2% to 3%. CDR3 length equals 13 residues. V dropped 6 bases and J dropped 1 base, with 8 bases sitting between them. The germline V gene encodes CDR1 KGHDR and CDR2 SFDVKD. The chain carries TRBV24-1 and TRBJ2-5; possibly TRBD1 for D (5 bases). The source of this sequence is a woman aged 65 to 85 with COVID-19, enrolled during active disease. The specimen sequenced was peripheral blood. The CDR3 is CATSSRGQETQYF. In DNA, the CDR3 is TGTGCCACCAGTTCTAGGGGCCAAGAGACCCAGTACTTC.